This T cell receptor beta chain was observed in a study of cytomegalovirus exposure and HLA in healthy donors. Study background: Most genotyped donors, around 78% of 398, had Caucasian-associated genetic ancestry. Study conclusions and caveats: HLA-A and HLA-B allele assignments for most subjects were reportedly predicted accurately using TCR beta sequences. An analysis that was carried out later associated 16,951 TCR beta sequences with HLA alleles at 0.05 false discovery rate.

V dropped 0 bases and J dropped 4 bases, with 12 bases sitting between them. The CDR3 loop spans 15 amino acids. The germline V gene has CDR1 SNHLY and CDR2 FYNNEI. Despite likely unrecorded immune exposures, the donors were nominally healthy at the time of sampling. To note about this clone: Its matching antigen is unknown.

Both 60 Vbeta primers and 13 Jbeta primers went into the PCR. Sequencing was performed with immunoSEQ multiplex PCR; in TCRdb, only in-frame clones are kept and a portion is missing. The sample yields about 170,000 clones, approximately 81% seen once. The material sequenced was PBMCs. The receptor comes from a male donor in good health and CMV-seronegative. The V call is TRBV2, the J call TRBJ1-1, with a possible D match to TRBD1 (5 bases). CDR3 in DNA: TGTGCCAGCAGTGAAGCTACGTGGGGGGGCACTGAAGCTTTCTTT. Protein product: CASSEATWGGTEAFF. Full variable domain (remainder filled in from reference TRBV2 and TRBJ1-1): EPEVTQTPSHQVTQMGQEVILRCVPISNHLYFYWYRQILGQKVEFLVSFYNNEISEKSEIFDDQFSVERPDGSNFTLKIRSTKLEDSAMYFCASSEATWGGTEAFFGQGTRLTVV.